A single sample is the source of the 20 T cell receptor beta chains below, sequenced in a study of glioma-infiltrating T cells. Amplification of TCR alpha and beta CDR3 regions from RNA used iRepertoire nested multiplex PCR. TCRdb fed the multiplex PCR reads into MiXCR, producing one record per CDR3 protein. The sample gives a few hundred thousand distinct CDR3 sequences, roughly two fifths of which show up once; 12% is in the top ten. The sequenced sample consisted of glioma tissue, nonneoplastic brain tissue, or PBMCs (not recorded which). These receptors came from a human donor with low-grade glioma or glioblastoma, undergoing nonglioma brain surgery, or in good health (not recorded which).

The V call is TRBV27, the J call TRBJ2-7; TRBD2 agrees at 7 bases. Germline lookup yields CDR1 MNHEY and CDR2 SMNVEV (reference sequence). V lost 6 bases and J lost 6; bases outside the gene matches: 14. The length of the CDR3 is 15 residues. The DNA for the CDR3 is TGTGCCAGCAGCGTAGAGAGCCTCGGGGGGTCCGAGCAGTACTTC. It translates to CASSVESLGGSEQYF.

This clonotype was seen more than once but under ten times. The chain employs TRBV20-1 and TRBJ2-1; possible D gene TRBD2, 6 bases. Trimming cost V 4 bases and J 1 base, with 8 bases left between them. Germline lookup yields CDR1 DFQATT and CDR2 SNEGSKA (reference sequence). This CDR3 region has 13 residues. DNA of the CDR3: TGCAGTGCTAACCTAGCGTCCTACAATGAGCAGTTCTTC. It translates to CSANLASYNEQFF.

The rearrangement joins TRBV4-1 to TRBJ1-1, with 10 bases that match TRBD1. J was trimmed by 3 bases and V by 4 bases; bases with no gene match: 5. The germline CDR1 and CDR2 sequences are MGHRA and YSYEKL. This CDR3 comprises 15 residues. In nucleotides, the CDR3 is TGCGCCAGCAGCCTCACCGGGACAGGGGACACTGAAGCTTTCTTT. Protein product: CASSLTGTGDTEAFF.

This clonotype has only a few counts. The chain carries TRBV20-1 and TRBJ1-5, with D possibly matching TRBD1 (6 bases). This CDR3 has 15 amino acids. V shed 0 bases and J shed 2 bases, with 11 bases lying between them. The germline CDR1 and CDR2 sequences are DFQATT and SNEGSKA (reference sequence). This CDR3 is CSARDGGHRNQPQHF. For the CDR3, the DNA is TGCAGTGCTAGAGATGGGGGGCATCGCAATCAGCCCCAGCATTTT.

The chain's CDR3 is CASSLVAGVGQPQHF. CDR3 in DNA: TGTGCCAGCAGCTTGGTAGCAGGTGTAGGCCAGCCCCAGCATTTT. The chain recombines TRBV5-5 with TRBJ1-5; D unresolved. CDR1 SGHKS and CDR2 YYEKEE come from the germline V gene (reference sequence). This CDR3 contains 15 residues. Trimming removed 0 bases from V and 7 bases from J, with 14 bases in between.

This clonotype was seen many times. This rearrangement joins TRBV20-1 to TRBJ1-1, with D perhaps matching TRBD1 (5 bases). Germline values: CDR1 DFQATT, CDR2 SNEGSKA (reference sequence). CDR3 size: 13 residues. V was shortened by 3 bases and J by 1 base, with 9 bases between the two germline ends. Written as DNA, the CDR3 is TGCAGTGCTAGCGGGACGAAGAACACTGAAGCTTTCTTT. It encodes CSASGTKNTEAFF.

In regard to this clonotype: The junction departs from germline at one end; a sequencing error may be responsible. This rearrangement joins TRBV19 to TRBJ2-7; 8 bases line up with TRBD2. The better agreement between TRBJ2-1 and the DNA end casts doubt on the J call. In germline, CDR1 is LNHDA, CDR2 SQIVND (reference sequence). The CDR3 covers 16 residues. The CDR3 spells CASTGAGVSSFNEQFF. CDR3 in DNA: TGTGCCAGTACCGGAGCGGGGGTGAGCTCCTTCAATGAGCAGTTCTTC.

The chain couples TRBV11-1 to TRBJ1-2; 9 nucleotides align to TRBD1. Germline V lookup: CDR1 SGHAT, CDR2 FQDESV (reference sequence). This CDR3 region has 15 residues. J gave up 4 bases and V 5 bases, and 8 bases lay outside the gene matches. CDR3 sequence: CASSVNRGQIYGYTF. The CDR3 DNA reads TGTGCCAGCAGCGTCAACAGGGGGCAGATCTATGGCTACACCTTC.

Regarding this clonotype: The junction departs from the called germline gene at one end, perhaps through a read error. The V and J genes are TRBV7-3 and TRBJ1-1; D is undetermined. The length of the CDR3 is 13 residues. From germline, CDR1 is SGHTA and CDR2 FQGTGA. The DNA for the CDR3 is TGCGCCAGCAGTCTGGGCACCTACACTGAAGCTTTCTTT. This gives the protein CASSLGTYTEAFF.

Note on this clonotype: A much larger clone differs by one base, so this may be a read error. This rearrangement joins TRBV28 to TRBJ2-1, with 10 nucleotides matching TRBD2. CDR1 and CDR2 (germline): MDHEN, SYDVKM. Trimming at V came to 6 bases and at J to 6 bases, leaving 5 bases not matched to a gene. This CDR3 region has 14 residues. Written as DNA, the CDR3 is TGTGCCAGCAGACGACTAGCGGGTATCAATGAGCAGTTCTTC. This translates into CASRRLAGINEQFF.

This clonotype came up a few times. The rearrangement uses TRBV20-1 and TRBJ1-1, with D maybe TRBD1 (6 bases). The V and J ends lost 1 base and 3 bases respectively, with 12 bases between them. This CDR3 region has 14 residues. Germline CDR1 DFQATT, CDR2 SNEGSKA (reference sequence). The CDR3 loop reads CSARGKGEHTEAFF. The CDR3 DNA is TGCAGTGCTAGAGGAAAGGGGGAACACACTGAAGCTTTCTTT.

This clonotype occurred a few times. The rearrangement links TRBV6-1 to TRBJ2-4, with a possible D match to TRBD1 (6 bases). Germline CDR1 MNHNS, CDR2 SASEGT. V was pared by 4 bases and J by 4 bases, with 14 bases between. The CDR3 covers 15 residues. The CDR3 DNA reads TGTGCCAGCAGTGTGGGGACCCAGGGGAAAAACATTCAGTACTTC. This sequence encodes CASSVGTQGKNIQYF.

Notes on this clonotype: A read error is possible here, since a much larger clone lies one base away. Since no conserved phenylalanine or tryptophan closes the CDR3, a read error is the likely cause. The chain couples TRBV28 to TRBJ2-7, with 11 bases matching TRBD2. This CDR3 contains 14 residues. Germline V gene lookup returns CDR1 MDHEN and CDR2 SYDVKM. The junction had 5 bases not matched to a gene; V was cut back by 10 bases and J by 0 bases. The CDR3 reads CATGSGRASYEQYY. The CDR3, as DNA: TGTGCCACCGGTAGCGGGAGGGCCTCCTACGAGCAGTACTAC.

V usage is TRBV20-1 and J usage is TRBJ2-3; TRBD1 or TRBD2 may be the D gene (6 bases each). The V gene's germline CDR1 is DFQATT and CDR2 SNEGSKA (reference sequence). V lost 4 bases and J 1 base, leaving 15 bases between the germline ends. CDR3 length: 15 residues. Written as DNA, the CDR3 is TGCAGTGCTATCGTTGGGGGCGGGGGCACAGATACGCAGTATTTT. Encoded protein: CSAIVGGGGTDTQYF.

The rearrangement uses TRBV7-2 and TRBJ2-7; no clear D gene. CDR3 size: 13 residues. The V and J ends lost 1 base and 4 bases respectively, with 8 bases between them. Germline CDR1 is SGHTA and CDR2 is FQGNSA. This chain's CDR3 is CASSLDSNYEQYF. DNA for the CDR3: TGTGCCAGCAGCTTAGATTCAAATTACGAGCAGTACTTC.

In its sample, this clonotype was seen many times. The V call is TRBV6-1, the J call TRBJ2-1; 10 nucleotides agree with TRBD2. The length of the CDR3 is 15 residues. With V trimmed by 5 bases and J by 4 bases, 5 bases remained unmatched. Germline-derived CDR1 and CDR2 are MNHNS and SASEGT. This CDR3 is CASSPWTSGYNEQFF. In nucleotides, the CDR3 is TGTGCCAGCAGTCCATGGACTAGCGGTTACAATGAGCAGTTCTTC.

This clonotype was seen a few times. This chain joins TRBV20-1 and TRBJ2-1; the D gene is possibly TRBD2 (6 bases). Germline loops: CDR1 DFQATT, CDR2 SNEGSKA (reference sequence). CDR3 length equals 13 residues. Trimming took off 5 bases at V and 3 bases at J, with 11 bases between the two ends. CDR3 bases: TGCAGTGCTCCTCTAGCGAACTACAATGAGCAGTTCTTC. Its translation is CSAPLANYNEQFF.

The chain recombines TRBV24-1 with TRBJ2-1, with D uncertain. V lost 2 bases to trimming and J lost 3 bases, with 4 bases between them. This CDR3 region has 13 residues. Germline V lookup: CDR1 KGHDR, CDR2 SFDVKD. This CDR3 is CATSDWGYNEQFF. CDR3 DNA: TGTGCCACCAGTGATTGGGGCTACAATGAGCAGTTCTTC.

The chain combines TRBV4-3 with TRBJ1-5; unclear D gene. This CDR3 spans 16 amino acids. Trimming left V 0 bases short and J 1 base short, with 10 bases between. Germline assignment: CDR1 LGHNA and CDR2 YSLEER. The CDR3 region has the DNA TGCGCCAGCAGCCAAGATAGGGTCCAGAGCAATCAGCCCCAGCATTTT. This codes for CASSQDRVQSNQPQHF.

A few counts support this clonotype. This may arise from a read error, as a much more abundant clone is one base away. J is TRBJ2-3 and V is TRBV27; unclear D gene. CDR3 length: 16 residues. Looked up from germline, CDR1 is MNHEY and CDR2 is SMNVEV (reference sequence). The V end lost 5 bases, the J end lost 5 bases, and 20 bases lay between the germline ends. The CDR3 sequence is CASSNLVESGIDTQYF. DNA for the CDR3: TGTGCCAGCAGTAACTTGGTGGAGTCCGGCATAGATACGCAGTATTTT.